The 26 T cell receptor beta chains given below trace back to one sample, sequenced in a study of T cell changes during pregnancy in multiple sclerosis. Here immunoSEQ multiplex PCR was the method, and the copy in TCRdb shows in-frame clones only, minus some. The sample carries 60,000 to 65,000 clones, over 80% recorded once. The sample was peripheral blood, taken in the second trimester of pregnancy. The receptor set was obtained from a female donor in good health, enrolled as a control in a pregnancy study.

The CDR3 loop reads CASSPPRQETQYF. Here the CDR3 DNA reads TGTGCCAGCAGCCCACCCCGGCAGGAAACCCAGTACTTC. J is TRBJ2-5 and V is TRBV28; the D is unclear. Germline CDR1 is MDHEN and CDR2 is SYDVKM. V lost 6 bases to trimming and J lost 8 bases, with 16 bases between them. The CDR3 has 13 amino acids. The whole variable domain, remainder taken from reference TRBV28 and TRBJ2-5, is DVKVTQSSRYLVKRTGEKVFLECVQDMDHENMFWYRQDPGLGLRLIYFSYDVKMKEKGDIPEGYSVSREKKERFSLILESASTNQTSMYLCASSPPRQETQYFGPGTRLLVL.

This clone was seen only once. The chain joins TRBV19 to TRBJ2-1, with 7 bases lining up with TRBD1. The V gene's germline CDR1 is LNHDA and CDR2 SQIVND (reference sequence). V trimming: 7 bases; J trimming: 2 bases; junction bases outside the gene matches: 5. CDR3 length: 14 amino acids. CDR3: CASKQGITYNEQFF. In nucleotides, the CDR3 is TGTGCCAGTAAACAGGGGATCACCTACAATGAGCAGTTCTTC.

V is TRBV7-8 and J is TRBJ2-3; D remains ambiguous. Trimming removed 2 bases at V and 1 base at J, with 7 bases between. The germline V gene has CDR1 SGHVS and CDR2 FQNEAQ. The CDR3 loop spans 14 amino acids. The CDR3 is CASSLNLRTDTQYF. Here the CDR3 DNA reads TGTGCCAGCAGCTTAAACCTACGCACAGATACGCAGTATTTT.

The chain has TRBV27 and TRBJ2-7; perhaps TRBD2 as D (6 bases). This CDR3 has 13 amino acids. Trimming shortened V by 6 bases and J by 5 bases, and 14 bases separated the two germline ends. Germline CDR1 MNHEY, CDR2 SMNVEV (reference sequence). CDR3 sequence reads: CASSGGRGNEQYF. Written as DNA, the CDR3 is TGTGCCAGCAGCGGCGGTCGGGGGAACGAGCAGTACTTC.

The chain links TRBV5-3 to TRBJ2-4, with TRBD2 identical over 9 bases. TRBV5-3 is marked as an open reading frame, function uncertain. The trim removed 6 bases at V and 7 bases at J, leaving 17 bases unmatched. This CDR3 contains 17 residues. This CDR3 is CARTERLAGPTGNIQYF. The CDR3 coding sequence is TGTGCCAGAACTGAGAGGCTAGCGGGGCCAACGGGGAACATTCAGTACTTC.

J is TRBJ2-7 and V is TRBV13; TRBD2 matches at 12 bases. J was trimmed by 3 bases and V by 8 bases; bases with no gene match: 20. Germline lookup yields CDR1 PRHDT and CDR2 FYEKMQ (reference sequence). The CDR3 extends over 19 amino acids. The CDR3 loop reads CASLQLAGGPPLNLYEQYF. CDR3 nucleotide sequence: TGTGCCAGCCTTCAACTAGCGGGGGGCCCTCCGCTTAACCTCTACGAGCAGTACTTC.

This clone was seen only once. The chain is built from TRBV25-1 and TRBJ2-5; 8 nucleotides align to TRBD1. V shed 5 bases, J shed 5 bases, and the junction held 7 bases outside the gene matches. The CDR3 spans 14 residues. From germline, CDR1 is MGHDK and CDR2 SYGVNS. CDR3 DNA sequence: TGTGCCAGCAGTATCCGGACAGGGCCGGAGACCCAGTACTTC. Translating it yields CASSIRTGPETQYF. The full variable domain, completed using reference TRBV25-1 and TRBJ2-5, is EADIYQTPRYLVIGTGKKITLECSQTMGHDKMYWYQQDPGMELHLIHYSYGVNSTEKGDLSSESTVSRIRTEHFPLTLESARPSHTSQYLCASSIRTGPETQYFGPGTRLLVL.

The chain combines TRBV27 with TRBJ2-1, with D hard to call. This CDR3 is 13 amino acids long. Germline assignment: CDR1 MNHEY and CDR2 SMNVEV (reference sequence). V was trimmed by 2 bases and J by 4 bases, leaving 6 bases between them. The CDR3 spells CASSLRDYNEQFF. In DNA form, the CDR3 reads TGTGCCAGCAGTTTACGAGATTACAATGAGCAGTTCTTC.

This clone is a singleton in its sample. This CDR3 reads CAISPENYEQYF. CDR3 in DNA: TGTGCCATAAGCCCGGAGAACTACGAGCAGTACTTC. The V and J genes are TRBV10-3 and TRBJ2-7; D gene ambiguous. V was shortened by 9 bases and J by 3 bases, with 12 bases between the two germline ends. Looked up from germline, CDR1 is ENHRY and CDR2 is SYGVKD. This CDR3 spans 12 amino acids.

V gene TRBV15 combines with J gene TRBJ1-6; 7 nucleotides agree with TRBD1. CDR1 is LNHNV, CDR2 YYDKDF, per germline (reference sequence). Trimming cost V 1 base and J 8 bases; bases outside gene matches: 5. The CDR3 extends over 15 amino acids. This chain's CDR3 is CATSRAWTGDSPLHF. CDR3 DNA: TGTGCCACCAGCAGAGCCTGGACAGGTGATTCACCCCTCCACTTT.

J is TRBJ2-3 and V is TRBV7-9; 9 bases agree with TRBD2. From germline, CDR1 is SEHNR and CDR2 FQNEAQ (reference sequence). The CDR3 length is 18 residues. Trimming cost V 1 base and J 0 bases; bases outside gene matches: 8. Written as DNA, the CDR3 is TGTGCCAGCAGCTTAGGCATTAGCGGGGGATCAAGCACAGATACGCAGTATTTT. Its protein is CASSLGISGGSSTDTQYF.

Written as DNA, the CDR3 is TGTGCCAGCCGGCTAGCGGGGTATTACAATGAGCAGTTCTTC. It yields the protein CASRLAGYYNEQFF. The chain joins TRBV19 to TRBJ2-1; the match to TRBD2 covers 9 bases. The V gene end was trimmed by 9 bases and the J gene end by 4 bases; junction bases not matched to a gene: 7. Germline-derived CDR1 and CDR2 are LNHDA and SQIVND (reference sequence). CDR3 length: 14 residues.

The chain is built from TRBV4-1 and TRBJ2-5; 10 bases align to TRBD1. The CDR3 has 14 residues. J was trimmed by 8 bases and V by 0 bases; bases with no gene match: 3. The germline V gene encodes CDR1 MGHRA and CDR2 YSYEKL. DNA for the CDR3: TGCGCCAGCAGCCAAGATCGACAGGGGGCCACCCAGTACTTC. This gives the protein CASSQDRQGATQYF.

The CDR3 nucleotides are TGTGCCAGCAGTTACACCCGGGGGAACTACGAGCAGTACTTC. Translation gives CASSYTRGNYEQYF. The gene calls are TRBV27 and TRBJ2-7; possibly TRBD2 for D (6 bases). This CDR3 region has 14 residues. Trimming removed 4 bases at V and 3 bases at J, with 13 bases between. Germline CDR1 and CDR2: MNHEY and SMNVEV (reference sequence).

The chain employs TRBV28 and TRBJ2-1, with 13 nucleotides matching TRBD2. With V trimmed by 3 bases and J by 8 bases, 10 bases remained unmatched. Germline CDR1 MDHEN, CDR2 SYDVKM. There are 17 residues in the CDR3. The CDR3 DNA sequence: TGTGCCAGCAGTTTCAACCTACTAGCGGGAGGGCTGGATGAGCAGTTCTTC. Translating gives CASSFNLLAGGLDEQFF.

The chain uses TRBV10-2 and TRBJ2-7; D is possibly TRBD2 (5 bases). The CDR3 covers 15 residues. V gave up 1 base and J gave up 5 bases, with 15 bases separating them. Germline V gives CDR1 WSHSY, CDR2 SAAADI. In nucleotides, the CDR3 is TGCGCCAGCAGTGAGTTTCGGGGATATACGGACGAGCAGTACTTC. This gives the protein CASSEFRGYTDEQYF.

The chain employs TRBV2 and TRBJ1-2; TRBD1 matches 8 bases. Looked up from germline, CDR1 is SNHLY and CDR2 is FYNNEI. Trimming at V came to 5 bases and at J to 6 bases, leaving 2 bases not matched to a gene. The CDR3 is 12 amino acids. The CDR3 protein is CASSRQGNGYTF. CDR3 DNA sequence: TGTGCCAGCAGTAGACAGGGGAATGGCTACACCTTC.

J is TRBJ1-2 and V is TRBV6-1, with a weak D call TRBD1 (6 bases). Germline CDR1 is MNHNS and CDR2 is SASEGT. The V end lost 3 bases, the J end lost 8 bases, and 10 bases lay between the germline ends. The CDR3 covers 12 residues. CDR3 protein: CASSDRGSGYTF. DNA of the CDR3: TGTGCCAGCAGTGACAGGGGATCAGGCTACACCTTC.

This chain uses TRBV28 with TRBJ2-7, with 8 bases that match TRBD2. Germline CDR1 MDHEN, CDR2 SYDVKM. After removal of 10 bases from V and 5 bases from J, the junction contained 13 bases not matched to a gene. The CDR3 has 14 amino acids. The CDR3 region has the DNA TGTGCCACCAAACCAAGCGGGAGAGGCAACGAGCAGTACTTC. This translates into CATKPSGRGNEQYF.

The rearrangement uses TRBV6-6 and TRBJ2-7; D might be TRBD2 (5 bases). Germline loops: CDR1 MNHNY, CDR2 SVGAGI (reference sequence). V lost 4 bases, J lost 3 bases, and 13 bases lay in between. This CDR3 contains 14 residues. The CDR3 spells CASSFPPAGYEQYF. Here the CDR3 DNA reads TGTGCCAGCAGTTTCCCCCCCGCGGGCTACGAGCAGTACTTC.

Only a few counts were recorded for this clone. The chain carries TRBV2 and TRBJ2-3; 8 bases align to TRBD2. Trimming at V came to 4 bases and at J to 2 bases, leaving 5 bases not matched to a gene. Germline CDR1 reads SNHLY; CDR2 reads FYNNEI. The CDR3 loop spans 15 amino acids. The chain's CDR3 is CASSVQRGPTDTQYF. The CDR3 coding sequence is TGTGCCAGCAGTGTTCAGCGGGGGCCCACAGATACGCAGTATTTT.

The V and J genes are TRBV19 and TRBJ2-7; perhaps TRBD1 as D (5 bases). The CDR3 runs to 12 residues. The V end lost 11 bases, the J end lost 6 bases, and 17 bases lay between the germline ends. CDR1 is LNHDA and CDR2 is SQIVND in the germline V gene (reference sequence). CDR3: CASSLGPLEQYF. The DNA of the CDR3 is TGTGCCTCTTCCTTGGGGCCCCTCGAGCAGTACTTC.

The table lists this clone with a few counts. This chain uses TRBV7-2 with TRBJ1-2; D remains unclear. CDR1 is SGHTA, CDR2 FQGNSA, per germline. V was cut by 2 bases and J by 4 bases, with 8 bases left in between. CDR3 length: 13 amino acids. The CDR3 loop is CASSLQEGYGYTF. For the CDR3, the DNA is TGTGCCAGCAGCTTACAGGAGGGCTATGGCTACACCTTC.

The CDR3 region is CASSQESVEQFF. CDR3 bases: TGCGCCAGCAGCCAAGAGTCGGTTGAGCAGTTCTTC. The chain links TRBV4-1 to TRBJ2-1; D remains unclear. V was shortened by 0 bases and J by 9 bases, with 6 bases between the two germline ends. CDR3 length: 12 residues. The V gene's germline CDR1 is MGHRA and CDR2 YSYEKL.

The CDR3 region is CASRILSAGEETQYF. The CDR3 DNA sequence: TGTGCCAGCAGGATACTCTCGGCCGGGGAAGAGACCCAGTACTTC. The chain recombines TRBV28 with TRBJ2-5; perhaps TRBD2 as D (5 bases). Germline CDR1 reads MDHEN; CDR2 reads SYDVKM. The V gene lost 6 bases and the J gene lost 3 bases, with 17 bases spanning the gap. This CDR3 is 15 amino acids long.

CDR3 in amino acids: CASSARDRMSPLHF. CDR3 bases: TGTGCCAGCAGCGCCCGGGACAGAATGTCACCCCTCCACTTT. The gene calls are TRBV7-2 and TRBJ1-6, with 7 bases that match TRBD1. CDR3 length: 14 amino acids. V lost 5 bases to trimming and J lost 10 bases; unmatched junction nucleotides: 8. The germline V gene encodes CDR1 SGHTA and CDR2 FQGNSA.